This T cell receptor (beta chain) was identified in a study of cytomegalovirus exposure and HLA in healthy donors. Study outcomes and limitations: In an earlier analysis, productive rearrangement rates for most beta V segments clustered near 87% or 30%. Cytomegalovirus status was reportedly diagnosed by the classifier with high specificity and sensitivity. Under in vitro conditions, a few CMV-associated chains were confirmed as specific for CMV antigens.

The PCR made use of 60 Vbeta and 13 Jbeta primers. The table came from immunoSEQ multiplex PCR; TCRdb's copy has only in-frame clones and leaves some out. The table includes approximately 150,000 clones, roughly 80% detected once. The CDR3 extends over 17 amino acids. V was pared by 2 bases and J by 4 bases, with 17 bases between. Germline V gene lookup returns CDR1 MGHRA and CDR2 YSYEKL. In this sample, this clone turned up a few times. Its specificity is unknown. Sequencing was done on a sample of PBMCs. The TCR comes from a man aged 18 to 30 in good health and CMV-seronegative. The chain is built from TRBV4-1 and TRBJ2-2; D might be TRBD2 (5 bases). This CDR3 is CASSQSSQRGSTGELFF. In DNA form, the CDR3 reads TGCGCCAGCAGCCAAAGCTCCCAACGGGGAAGCACCGGGGAGCTGTTTTTT.